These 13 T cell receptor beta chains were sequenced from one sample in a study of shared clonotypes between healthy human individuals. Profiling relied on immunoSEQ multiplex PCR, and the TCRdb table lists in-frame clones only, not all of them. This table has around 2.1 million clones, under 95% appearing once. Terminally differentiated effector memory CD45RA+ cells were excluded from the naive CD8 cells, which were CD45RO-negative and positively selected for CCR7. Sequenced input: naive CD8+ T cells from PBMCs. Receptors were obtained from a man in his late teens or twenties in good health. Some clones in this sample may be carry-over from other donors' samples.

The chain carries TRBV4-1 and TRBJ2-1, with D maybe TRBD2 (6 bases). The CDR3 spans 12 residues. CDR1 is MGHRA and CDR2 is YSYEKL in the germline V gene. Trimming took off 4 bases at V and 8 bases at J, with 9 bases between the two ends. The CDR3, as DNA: TGCGCCAGCAGCCGCGGGAACGATGAGCAGTTCTTC. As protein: CASSRGNDEQFF.

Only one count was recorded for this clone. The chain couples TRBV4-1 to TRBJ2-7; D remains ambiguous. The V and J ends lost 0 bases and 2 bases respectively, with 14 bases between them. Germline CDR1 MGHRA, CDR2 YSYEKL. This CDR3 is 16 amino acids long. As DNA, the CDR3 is TGCGCCAGCAGCCAAGAATCCGGGTACGAGACCTACGAGCAGTACTTC. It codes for CASSQESGYETYEQYF.

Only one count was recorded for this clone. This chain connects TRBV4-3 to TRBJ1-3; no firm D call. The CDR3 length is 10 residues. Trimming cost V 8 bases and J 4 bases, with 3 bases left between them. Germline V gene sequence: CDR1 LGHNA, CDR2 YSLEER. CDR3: CASSGNTIYF. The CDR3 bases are TGCGCCAGCTCCGGAAACACCATATATTTT.

The CDR3 nucleotides are TGTGCCAGCAGTGCAGCCCGGCACCAACTCAGCTCTGGGGCCAACGTCCTGACTTTC. As protein: CASSAARHQLSSGANVLTF. This chain links TRBV9 with TRBJ2-6; D remains ambiguous. The germline V and J ends were trimmed by 5 bases and 0 bases, with 21 bases remaining between them. CDR1 SGDLS and CDR2 YYNGEE come from the germline V gene. This CDR3 has 19 amino acids.

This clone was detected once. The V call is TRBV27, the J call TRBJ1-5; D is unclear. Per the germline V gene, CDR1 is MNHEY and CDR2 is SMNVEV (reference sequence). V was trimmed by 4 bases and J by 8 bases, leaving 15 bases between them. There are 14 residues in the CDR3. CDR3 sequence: CASSYVGGMEPQHF. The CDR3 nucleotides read TGTGCCAGCAGTTACGTAGGAGGGATGGAGCCCCAGCATTTT.

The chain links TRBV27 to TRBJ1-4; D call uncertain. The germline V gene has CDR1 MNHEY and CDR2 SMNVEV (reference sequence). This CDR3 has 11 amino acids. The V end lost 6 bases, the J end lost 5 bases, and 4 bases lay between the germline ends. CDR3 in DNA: TGTGCCAGCAGCGGAAATGAAAAACTGTTTTTT. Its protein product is CASSGNEKLFF.

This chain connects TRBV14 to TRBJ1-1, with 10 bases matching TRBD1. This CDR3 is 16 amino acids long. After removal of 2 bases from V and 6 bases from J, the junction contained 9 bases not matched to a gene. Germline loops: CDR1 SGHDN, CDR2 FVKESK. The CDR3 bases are TGTGCCAGCAGCCAACTGACAGGGGGCCGGCCCGCTGAAGCTTTCTTT. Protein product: CASSQLTGGRPAEAFF.

The CDR3 nucleotides read TGTGCCATCAGTGAGGCAGGGAGTAGGCGGCCCGATGAAAAACTGTTTTTT. Translated, it gives CAISEAGSRRPDEKLFF. This chain connects TRBV10-3 to TRBJ1-4; TRBD1 might be the D (5 bases). V was clipped by 2 bases and J by 6 bases, with 19 bases between them. Looked up from germline, CDR1 is ENHRY and CDR2 is SYGVKD. The CDR3 covers 17 residues.

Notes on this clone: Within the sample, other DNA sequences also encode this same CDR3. The CDR3 DNA follows: TGTGCCAGCAGTTTACAGGGTCCCGGGGAGCTGTTTTTT. Amino acids: CASSLQGPGELFF. The chain employs TRBV27 and TRBJ2-2; possible D gene TRBD1, 5 bases. The CDR3 sequence is 13 residues long. Germline V gene lookup returns CDR1 MNHEY and CDR2 SMNVEV (reference sequence). Between the trimmed V and J ends, which lost 2 bases and 6 bases, there was a span of 7 bases.

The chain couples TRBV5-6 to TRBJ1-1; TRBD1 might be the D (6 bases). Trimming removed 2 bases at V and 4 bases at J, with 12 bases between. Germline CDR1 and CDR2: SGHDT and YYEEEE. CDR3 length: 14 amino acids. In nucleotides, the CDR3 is TGTGCCAGCAGCTTATCCGGGGGCGGCACTGAAGCTTTCTTT. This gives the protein CASSLSGGGTEAFF.

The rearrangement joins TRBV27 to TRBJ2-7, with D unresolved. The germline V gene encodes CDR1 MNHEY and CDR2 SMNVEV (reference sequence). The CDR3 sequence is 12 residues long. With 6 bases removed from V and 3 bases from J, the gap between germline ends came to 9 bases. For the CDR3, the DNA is TGTGCCAGCAGAGGGAATTACTACGAGCAGTACTTC. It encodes CASRGNYYEQYF.

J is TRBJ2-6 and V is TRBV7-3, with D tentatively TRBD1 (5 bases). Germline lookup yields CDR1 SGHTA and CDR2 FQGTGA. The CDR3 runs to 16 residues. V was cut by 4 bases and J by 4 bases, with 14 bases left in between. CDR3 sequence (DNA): TGTGCCAGCAGCTCTGTTATAGGGGCAGGGGCCAACGTCCTGACTTTC. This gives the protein CASSSVIGAGANVLTF.

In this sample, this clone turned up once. CDR3 sequence: CASSSSASSYEQYF. Written as DNA, the CDR3 is TGTGCCAGCAGTTCTAGCGCGAGCTCCTACGAGCAGTACTTC. The chain combines TRBV27 with TRBJ2-7; a weak D match, TRBD2 (6 bases). Deletions cut 4 bases from V and 0 bases from J, with 10 bases between. This CDR3 spans 14 amino acids. CDR1 and CDR2 from the germline V gene are MNHEY and SMNVEV (reference sequence).